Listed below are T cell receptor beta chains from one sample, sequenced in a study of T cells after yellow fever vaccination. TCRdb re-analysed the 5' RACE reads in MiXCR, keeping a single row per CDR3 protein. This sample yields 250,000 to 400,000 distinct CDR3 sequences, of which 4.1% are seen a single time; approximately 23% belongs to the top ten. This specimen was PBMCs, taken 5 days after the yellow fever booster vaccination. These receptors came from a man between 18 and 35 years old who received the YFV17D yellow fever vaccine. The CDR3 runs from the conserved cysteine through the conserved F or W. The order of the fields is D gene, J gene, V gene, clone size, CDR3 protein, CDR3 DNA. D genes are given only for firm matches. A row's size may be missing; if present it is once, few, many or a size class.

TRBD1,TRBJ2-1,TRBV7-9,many,CASSSSGTGGNEQFF,TGTGCCAGCAGCTCATCCGGGACAGGGGGCAATGAGCAGTTCTTC
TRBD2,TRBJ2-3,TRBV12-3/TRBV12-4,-,CASRPGTRMDTQYF,TGTGCCAGCAGGCCAGGGACTAGAATGGATACGCAGTATTTT
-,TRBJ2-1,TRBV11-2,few,CASSLSRYEQFF,TGTGCCAGCAGCTTATCCCGGTATGAGCAGTTCTTC
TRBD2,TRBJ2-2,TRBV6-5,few,CASSYRLAGVNVGTGELFF,TGTGCCAGCAGTTACAGGCTAGCGGGGGTTAATGTGGGCACCGGGGAGCTGTTTTTT
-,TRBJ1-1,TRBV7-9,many,CASRQTSNTEAFF,TGTGCCAGCCGTCAGACGTCGAACACTGAAGCTTTCTTT
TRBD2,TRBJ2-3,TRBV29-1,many,CSVEEALLGGGADTQYF,TGCAGCGTTGAAGAGGCCCTCCTCGGGGGGGGTGCAGATACGCAGTATTTT
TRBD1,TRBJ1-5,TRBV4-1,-,CASSPAPRGQGSQPQHF,TGCGCCAGCAGCCCAGCTCCACGGGGACAGGGGAGCCAGCCCCAGCATTTT
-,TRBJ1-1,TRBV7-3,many,CASSHDRWTEAFF,TGTGCCAGCAGCCACGACAGATGGACTGAAGCTTTCTTT
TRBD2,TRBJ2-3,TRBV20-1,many,CSARRGGTSTDTQYF,TGCAGTGCTAGGCGGGGGGGAACTAGCACAGATACGCAGTATTTT
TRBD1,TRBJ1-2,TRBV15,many,CATSKRGQVYGYTF,TGTGCCACCAGCAAAAGGGGACAGGTCTATGGCTACACCTTC
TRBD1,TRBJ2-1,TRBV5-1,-,CASIMGQPLGNEQFF,TGCGCCAGCATAATGGGACAGCCTTTGGGGAATGAGCAGTTCTTC
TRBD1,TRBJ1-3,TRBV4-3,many,CASGQVTEGNPIYF,TGCGCCAGCGGACAGGTTACCGAAGGCAACCCCATATATTTT
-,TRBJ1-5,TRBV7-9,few,CASSPRDSPRRF,TGTGCCAGCAGCCCACGCGACAGCCCGAGGAGGTTT
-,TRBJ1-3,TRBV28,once,CASSSQGLGSGNTIYF,TGTGCCAGCAGTTCCCAGGGACTAGGGTCTGGAAACACCATATATTTT
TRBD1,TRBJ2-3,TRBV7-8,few,CASIRGQASTDTQYF,TGTGCCAGCATTCGGGGACAGGCGAGCACAGATACGCAGTATTTT
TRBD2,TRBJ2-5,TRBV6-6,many,CASRRAGTSKGETQYF,TGTGCCAGCAGAAGGGCCGGGACTAGTAAAGGAGAGACCCAGTACTTC
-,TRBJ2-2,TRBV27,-,CASSPLAGHTGELFF,TGTGCCAGCAGTCCCCTGGCAGGGCACACCGGGGAGCTGTTTTTT
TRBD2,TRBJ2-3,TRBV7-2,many,CASSLALAGGRDTQYF,TGTGCCAGCAGCTTAGCTCTAGCGGGGGGGCGTGATACGCAGTATTTT
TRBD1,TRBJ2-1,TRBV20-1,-,CSAGDSTLTEQFF,TGCAGTGCCGGGGACAGTACTTTAACTGAGCAGTTCTTC
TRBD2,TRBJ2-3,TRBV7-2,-,CASSLVPGGSADTQYF,TGTGCCAGCAGCTTAGTCCCGGGGGGGAGCGCAGATACGCAGTATTTT
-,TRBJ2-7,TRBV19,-,CASSIGLLTMNYEQYF,TGTGCCAGTAGTATAGGACTTCTGACAATGAACTACGAGCAGTACTTC
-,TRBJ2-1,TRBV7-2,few,CASSLVLHRQIGEQFF,TGTGCCAGCAGCTTAGTTTTGCACAGGCAAATTGGTGAGCAGTTCTTC
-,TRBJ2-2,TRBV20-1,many,CSARPGGVTGELFF,TGCAGTGCTAGACCGGGGGGCGTCACCGGGGAGCTGTTTTTT
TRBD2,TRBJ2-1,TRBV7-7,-,CASSPGTSGVNEQFF,TGTGCCAGCAGCCCCGGGACTAGCGGGGTGAATGAGCAGTTCTTC
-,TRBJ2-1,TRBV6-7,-,CASSYSGKRDNEQFF,TGTGCCAGCAGTTACTCGGGGAAGCGGGACAATGAGCAGTTCTTC
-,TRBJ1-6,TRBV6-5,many,CASNHRGGRNSPLHF,TGTGCCAGCAACCATCGAGGGGGGAGGAATTCACCCCTCCACTTT
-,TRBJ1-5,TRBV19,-,CASRDPGQGKRPQHF,TGTGCCAGTAGGGACCCGGGGCAGGGAAAAAGGCCCCAGCATTTT
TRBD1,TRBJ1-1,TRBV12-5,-,CASGFWTGRNAFF,TGTGCTAGTGGTTTTTGGACAGGGCGGAACGCTTTCTTT
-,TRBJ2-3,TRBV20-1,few,CSARDLGSTDTQYF,TGCAGTGCTAGAGATTTAGGCAGCACAGATACGCAGTATTTT
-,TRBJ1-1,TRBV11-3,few,CASSLDRLAEAFF,TGTGCCAGCAGCTTAGATAGGCTAGCTGAAGCTTTCTTT
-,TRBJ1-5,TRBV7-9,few,CASSSRGSGQPQHF,TGTGCCAGCAGCTCCCGGGGATCGGGTCAGCCCCAGCATTTT
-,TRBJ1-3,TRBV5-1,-,CASSAGDRRDGNTIYF,TGCGCCAGCAGCGCCGGGGACCGGCGAGATGGAAACACCATATATTTT
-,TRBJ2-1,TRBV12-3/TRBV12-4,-,CASSLAAELGQFF,TGTGCCAGCAGTTTAGCAGCGGAACTGGGACAGTTCTTC
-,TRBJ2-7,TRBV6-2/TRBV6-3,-,CASRSDSGTWISYEQYF,TGTGCCAGCAGATCCGACTCCGGGACTTGGATCTCCTACGAGCAGTACTTC
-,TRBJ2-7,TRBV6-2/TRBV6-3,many,CASSYPAYEQYF,TGTGCCAGCAGTTATCCGGCCTACGAGCAGTACTTC
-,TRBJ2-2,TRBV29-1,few,CSVGRLENTGELFF,TGCAGCGTGGGGCGTCTAGAGAACACCGGGGAGCTGTTTTTT
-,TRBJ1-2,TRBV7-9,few,CASSFGKINYGYTF,TGTGCCAGCAGCTTTGGGAAGATTAACTATGGCTACACCTTC
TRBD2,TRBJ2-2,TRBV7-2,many,CASSLRLAGAVGELFF,TGTGCCAGCAGCTTAAGACTAGCGGGGGCGGTCGGGGAGCTGTTTTTT